The 24 T cell receptor beta chains below all came from one sample that was sequenced in a study of T cells after yellow fever vaccination. TCRdb reprocessed the 5' RACE reads with MiXCR, giving one entry per CDR3 protein. The sample has around 340,000 distinct CDR3 sequences; 8.5% to 10% are singletons. The source material was PBMCs, sampled on the day of the first yellow fever vaccination. The origin of the receptors is a man younger than 35 who received the YFV17D yellow fever vaccine.

The rearrangement joins TRBV6-1 to TRBJ2-2, with D possibly matching TRBD1 (6 bases). Germline V lookup: CDR1 MNHNS, CDR2 SASEGT. CDR3 length equals 15 residues. Between the trimmed V and J ends, which lost 1 base and 5 bases, there was a span of 11 bases. The CDR3 DNA is TGTGCCAGCAGTGAAGTGAACAGGGTTACCGGGGAGCTGTTTTTT. Residues: CASSEVNRVTGELFF.

The rearrangement uses TRBV4-3 and TRBJ1-1; D unclear. The germline V gene encodes CDR1 LGHNA and CDR2 YSLEER. The germline V and J ends were trimmed by 1 base and 1 base, with 13 bases remaining between them. This CDR3 has 16 residues. The CDR3 coding sequence is TGCGCCAGCAGCCAAGTGAGTCCACGGGCGAACACTGAAGCTTTCTTT. Translated: CASSQVSPRANTEAFF.

In this sample, this clonotype turned up many times. The chain couples TRBV5-1 to TRBJ2-1; D is unclear. Trimming left V 4 bases short and J 2 bases short, with 13 bases between. The CDR3 has 15 residues. The V gene's germline CDR1 is SGHRS and CDR2 YFSETQ. In DNA form, the CDR3 reads TGCGCCAGCAGCCGAAAGGAGCCTGCCTACAATGAGCAGTTCTTC. Translated, it gives CASSRKEPAYNEQFF.

The chain combines TRBV5-4 with TRBJ1-5; no reliable D call. The CDR3 totals 16 residues. Germline lookup yields CDR1 SGHNT and CDR2 YYREEE (reference sequence). Trimming removed 4 bases from V and 2 bases from J, with 16 bases in between. DNA for the CDR3: TGTGCCAGCAGCGGTCTTTCGGGAAAAGGCAATCAGCCCCAGCATTTT. The encoded protein is CASSGLSGKGNQPQHF.

This clonotype has only a few counts. The rearrangement joins TRBV12-3 or TRBV12-4 to TRBJ2-3; D remains ambiguous. The CDR3 totals 14 residues. Trimming took off 3 bases at V and 4 bases at J, with 11 bases between the two ends. The CDR3 DNA sequence: TGTGCCAGCAGTTTTTCCCAGACTGCAGATACGCAGTATTTT. This codes for CASSFSQTADTQYF.

This clonotype was counted a few times. The rearrangement uses TRBV6-5 and TRBJ1-6; D is unclear. Germline lookup yields CDR1 MNHEY and CDR2 SVGAGI. Deletions cut 4 bases from V and 7 bases from J, with 11 bases between. This CDR3 has 14 residues. The CDR3 protein is CASSLVLTNSPLHF. CDR3 bases: TGTGCCAGCAGTTTGGTACTTACAAATTCACCCCTCCACTTT.

This clonotype came up many times. V usage is TRBV5-1 and J usage is TRBJ1-1; D not resolved. The V end lost 7 bases, the J end lost 0 bases, and 13 bases lay between the germline ends. Per the germline V gene, CDR1 is SGHRS and CDR2 is YFSETQ. CDR3 length: 14 amino acids. The chain's CDR3 is CASRPGPLNTEAFF. In nucleotides, the CDR3 is TGCGCCAGCCGTCCAGGACCCCTGAACACTGAAGCTTTCTTT.

This clonotype was seen at least ten times. This chain uses TRBV2 with TRBJ1-1, with D hard to call. The CDR3 runs to 13 residues. The V end was cut by 7 bases, the J end by 0 bases, with 9 bases between. Germline lookup yields CDR1 SNHLY and CDR2 FYNNEI. DNA for the CDR3: TGTGCCAGCACTATGGTCCTGAACACTGAAGCTTTCTTT. Encoded protein: CASTMVLNTEAFF.

The V gene is TRBV4-2, the J gene TRBJ2-5, with 9 bases identical to TRBD2. Germline-derived CDR1 and CDR2 are LGHNA and YNFKEQ. The CDR3 loop spans 16 amino acids. The ends lost 2 bases at V and 5 bases at J; junction bases unmatched: 9. Here the CDR3 DNA reads TGTGCCAGCAGCCAAATGCGGGGGGGCCTAGGGGAGACCCAGTACTTC. Translating gives CASSQMRGGLGETQYF.

This chain uses TRBV4-1 with TRBJ1-1; maybe TRBD1 (6 bases). Germline V gives CDR1 MGHRA, CDR2 YSYEKL. V shed 3 bases and J shed 5 bases, with 13 bases lying between them. This CDR3 comprises 14 residues. The CDR3 DNA follows: TGCGCCAGCAGCCAGACCGGAGGGGGGACTGAAGCTTTCTTT. Encoded protein: CASSQTGGGTEAFF.

The rearrangement uses TRBV7-3 and TRBJ2-1; TRBD1 is a possible D gene (5 bases). CDR1 SGHTA and CDR2 FQGTGA come from the germline V gene. V was trimmed by 3 bases and J by 3 bases, leaving 21 bases between them. The CDR3 extends over 18 amino acids. The CDR3 loop is CASSLTNLGHVRYNEQFF. In DNA form, the CDR3 reads TGTGCCAGCAGCTTGACGAATTTAGGACACGTTCGCTACAATGAGCAGTTCTTC.

This clonotype has just a few counts. The chain carries TRBV4-1 and TRBJ1-1; D perhaps matches TRBD1 (6 bases). Looked up from germline, CDR1 is MGHRA and CDR2 is YSYEKL. The CDR3 is 16 residues long. The germline V and J ends were trimmed by 3 bases and 1 base, with 15 bases remaining between them. CDR3 residues: CASSHATGEPNTEAFF. The CDR3 DNA is TGCGCCAGCAGCCATGCGACAGGCGAACCGAACACTGAAGCTTTCTTT.

The V and J genes are TRBV12-3 or TRBV12-4 and TRBJ2-3; D is unclear. The V end was cut by 7 bases, the J end by 0 bases, with 11 bases between. The CDR3 length is 14 residues. CDR3 bases: TGTGCCAGCATAGGTAGCCTTAGCACAGATACGCAGTATTTT. Translated: CASIGSLSTDTQYF.

The rearrangement links TRBV12-3 or TRBV12-4 to TRBJ2-3; unclear D gene. This CDR3 comprises 12 residues. V lost 6 bases and J 11 bases, leaving 15 bases between the germline ends. The CDR3 loop is CASSRNFQMQYF. In DNA, the CDR3 is TGTGCCAGCAGCCGGAATTTCCAGATGCAGTATTTT.

The V and J genes are TRBV2 and TRBJ2-7; possibly TRBD2 for D (6 bases). V lost 5 bases and J 6 bases, leaving 14 bases between the germline ends. CDR1 is SNHLY and CDR2 is FYNNEI in the germline V gene. The CDR3 sequence is 13 residues long. The CDR3 DNA follows: TGTGCCAGCAGTCCACGACTAGGTTCCGAGCAGTACGTC. Translating gives CASSPRLGSEQYV.

The chain carries TRBV3-1 and TRBJ2-3, with D tentatively TRBD1 (6 bases). V lost 4 bases to trimming and J lost 8 bases, with 16 bases between them. Looked up from germline, CDR1 is LGHDT and CDR2 is YNNKEL (reference sequence). CDR3 length equals 14 residues. The CDR3 DNA reads TGTGCCAGCAGCCTATTTGAGGACAGCGGTACGCAGTATTTT. Amino acids: CASSLFEDSGTQYF.

This clonotype was counted a few times. The rearrangement uses TRBV10-2 and TRBJ1-4; 10 bases match TRBD1. The CDR3 length is 14 residues. The V and J ends lost 4 bases and 6 bases, in that order; junction bases with no gene match: 2. Germline CDR1 WSHSY, CDR2 SAAADI. The CDR3 DNA reads as TGCGCCAGCAGTGGCGGGACAGGGGATGAAAAACTGTTTTTT. Protein: CASSGGTGDEKLFF.

This clonotype was recorded at least ten times. This sequence joins TRBV7-2 and TRBJ2-1; D unclear. Germline assignment: CDR1 SGHTA and CDR2 FQGNSA. V was cut by 5 bases and J by 5 bases, with 7 bases left in between. The CDR3 extends over 12 amino acids. The chain's CDR3 is CASSPKNNEQFF. The DNA of the CDR3 is TGTGCCAGCAGCCCTAAAAACAATGAGCAGTTCTTC.

This clonotype was seen ten or more times. V usage is TRBV5-6 and J usage is TRBJ2-5; TRBD2 matches at 7 bases. Germline V lookup: CDR1 SGHDT, CDR2 YYEEEE. Losses at the gene ends were 5 bases for V and 4 bases for J; bases not matched to a gene: 8. The CDR3 totals 14 residues. In DNA, the CDR3 is TGTGCCAGCAGGGCTCGTACGGGGGGAGAGACCCAGTACTTC. Its translation is CASRARTGGETQYF.

The chain has TRBV16 and TRBJ1-1; D not certain. Germline CDR1 and CDR2: KGHSY and FQNENV. This CDR3 comprises 13 residues. V was trimmed by 2 bases and J by 0 bases, leaving 4 bases between them. CDR3 sequence reads: CASSQTLNTEAFF. As DNA, the CDR3 is TGTGCCAGCAGCCAAACCTTGAACACTGAAGCTTTCTTT.

A few counts support this clonotype. The chain carries TRBV7-3 and TRBJ2-3, with no clear D. V was cut by 1 base and J by 5 bases, with 13 bases left in between. Germline CDR1 is SGHTA and CDR2 is FQGTGA. This CDR3 is built from 15 residues. The CDR3 sequence is CASSLISGPGDTQYF. Here the CDR3 DNA reads TGTGCCAGCAGCTTAATCTCCGGGCCGGGAGATACGCAGTATTTT.

This clonotype turned up a few times. The chain is built from TRBV5-1 and TRBJ2-5; 10 nucleotides align to TRBD2. This CDR3 region has 15 residues. The V gene end was trimmed by 1 base and the J gene end by 3 bases; junction bases not matched to a gene: 3. Germline values: CDR1 SGHRS, CDR2 YFSETQ. The CDR3 coding sequence is TGCGCCAGCAGCTTGAGGAGCGGGGGGGAAGAGACCCAGTACTTC. It codes for CASSLRSGGEETQYF.

This clonotype was seen ten or more times. This chain uses TRBV28 with TRBJ2-6; D perhaps matches TRBD2 (7 bases). This CDR3 has 17 residues. Germline V gene data show CDR1 as MDHEN and CDR2 as SYDVKM. Trimming took off 4 bases at V and 0 bases at J, with 13 bases between the two ends. The CDR3 spells CASSWRGGLSGANVLTF. CDR3 nucleotide sequence: TGTGCCAGCAGTTGGAGGGGGGGCCTCTCTGGGGCCAACGTCCTGACTTTC.

The rearrangement links TRBV19 to TRBJ2-2; unclear D gene. Trimming shortened V by 1 base and J by 5 bases, and 5 bases separated the two germline ends. This CDR3 is 13 amino acids long. Germline loops: CDR1 LNHDA, CDR2 SQIVND (reference sequence). CDR3 sequence: CASSIASTGELFF. CDR3 DNA sequence: TGTGCCAGTAGTATAGCCAGTACCGGGGAGCTGTTTTTT.